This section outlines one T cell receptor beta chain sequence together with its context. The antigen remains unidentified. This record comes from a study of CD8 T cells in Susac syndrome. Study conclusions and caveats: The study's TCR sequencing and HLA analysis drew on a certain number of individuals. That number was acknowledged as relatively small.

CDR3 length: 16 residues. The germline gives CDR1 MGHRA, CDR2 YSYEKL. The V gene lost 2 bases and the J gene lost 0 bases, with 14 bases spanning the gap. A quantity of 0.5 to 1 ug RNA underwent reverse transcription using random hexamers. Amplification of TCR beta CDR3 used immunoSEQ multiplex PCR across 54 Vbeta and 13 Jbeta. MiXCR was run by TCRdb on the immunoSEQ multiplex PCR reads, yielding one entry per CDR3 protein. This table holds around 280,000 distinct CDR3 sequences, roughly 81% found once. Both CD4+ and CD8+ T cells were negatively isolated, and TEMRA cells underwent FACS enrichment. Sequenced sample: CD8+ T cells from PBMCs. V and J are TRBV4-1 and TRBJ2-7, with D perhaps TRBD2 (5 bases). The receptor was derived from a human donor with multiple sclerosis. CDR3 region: CASSQQSGTSSYEQYF. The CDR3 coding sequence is TGCGCCAGCAGCCAACAAAGCGGCACGAGCTCCTACGAGCAGTACTTC.